This TCR beta chain was identified during a study of cytomegalovirus exposure and HLA in healthy donors. Whole-study findings and limits: Within an earlier analysis, most TCR beta V segments proved productive either about 87% or about 30% of the time.

As concerns this clone: The antigen is unknown.

It was with 60 Vbeta and 13 Jbeta primers that the PCR ran. The data were produced by immunoSEQ multiplex PCR, yet TCRdb's version contains in-frame clones alone and is incomplete. This table holds about 120,000 clones, 55% to 75% found once. Sampled while nominally healthy, donors likely had unrecorded immune exposures. The specimen was PBMCs. This TCR came from a middle-aged woman in good health and CMV-seropositive.

The DNA of the CDR3 is TGCGCCAGCAGCCAAGATTGGCCTAGCGGGGGACTAGCGCAGTATTTT. Its protein product is CASSQDWPSGGLAQYF. The gene calls are TRBV4-3 and TRBJ2-3, with TRBD2 matching over 10 bases. After removal of 0 bases from V and 10 bases from J, the junction contained 10 bases not matched to a gene. Germline V gene lookup returns CDR1 LGHNA and CDR2 YSLEER. The CDR3 spans 16 residues.